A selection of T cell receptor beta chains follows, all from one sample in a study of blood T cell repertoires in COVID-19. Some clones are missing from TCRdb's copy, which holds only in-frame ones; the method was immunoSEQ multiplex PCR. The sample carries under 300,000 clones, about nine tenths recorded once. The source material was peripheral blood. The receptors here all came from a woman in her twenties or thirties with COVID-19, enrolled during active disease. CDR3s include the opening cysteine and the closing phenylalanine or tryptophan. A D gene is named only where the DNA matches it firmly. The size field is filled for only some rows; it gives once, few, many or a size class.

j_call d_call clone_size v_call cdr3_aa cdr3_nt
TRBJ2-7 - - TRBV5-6 CASRDSITYEQYF TGTGCCAGCAGGGACAGTATTACCTACGAGCAGTACTTC
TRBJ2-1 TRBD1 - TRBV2 CASRAGQGPYNEQFF TGTGCCAGCAGGGCCGGACAGGGCCCCTACAATGAGCAGTTCTTC
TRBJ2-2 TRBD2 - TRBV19 CASTLGLAGPGELFF TGTGCCAGTACCTTGGGACTAGCGGGGCCCGGGGAGCTGTTTTTT
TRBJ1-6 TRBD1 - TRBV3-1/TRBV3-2 CASSQAGTGVNSPLHF TGTGCCAGCAGCCAAGCCGGGACAGGGGTAAATTCACCCCTCCACTTT
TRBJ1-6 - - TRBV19 CASSGQGGSPLHF TGTGCCAGTAGTGGTCAGGGCGGATCACCCCTCCACTTT
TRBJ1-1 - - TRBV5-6 CASSWGLGSLEAFF TGTGCCAGCAGCTGGGGGCTCGGGTCACTTGAAGCTTTCTTT
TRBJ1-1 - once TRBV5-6 CASSAPTSVNTEAFF TGTGCCAGCAGTGCCCCAACATCCGTGAACACTGAAGCTTTCTTT
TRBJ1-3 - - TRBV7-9 CASNDQGTSGNTIYF TGTGCCAGCAACGACCAGGGAACGTCTGGAAACACCATATATTTT
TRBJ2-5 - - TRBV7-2 CASSLGRETQYF TGTGCCAGCAGCCTTGGGAGGGAGACCCAGTACTTC
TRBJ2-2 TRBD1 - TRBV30 CAWSYRTGEGTGELFF TGTGCCTGGAGTTACAGGACAGGGGAGGGCACCGGGGAGCTGTTTTTT
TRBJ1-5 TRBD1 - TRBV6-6 CASRQTGDGPQHF TGTGCCAGCAGGCAGACAGGGGACGGGCCCCAGCATTTT
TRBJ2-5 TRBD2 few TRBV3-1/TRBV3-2 CASSDRRASGEETQYF TGTGCCAGCAGCGACCGGAGGGCTAGCGGGGAAGAGACCCAGTACTTC
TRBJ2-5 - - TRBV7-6 CASSLFSQETQYF TGTGCCAGCAGCTTATTCTCTCAAGAGACCCAGTACTTC
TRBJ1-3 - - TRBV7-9 CASTYSGNTIYF TGTGCCAGCACCTACTCTGGAAACACCATATATTTT
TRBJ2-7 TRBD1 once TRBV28 CASSLDRGSSYEQYF TGTGCCAGCAGTTTGGACAGGGGGAGCTCCTACGAGCAGTACTTC
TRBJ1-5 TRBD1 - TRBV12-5 CASGLVANTGDSNQPQHF TGTGCTAGTGGTTTGGTGGCAAATACAGGGGATAGCAATCAGCCCCAGCATTTT
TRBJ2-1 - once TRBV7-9 CASIPAGIYSYNEQFF TGTGCCAGCATCCCTGCGGGGATCTACTCCTACAATGAGCAGTTCTTC
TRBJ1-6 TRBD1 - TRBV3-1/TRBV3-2 CASSQDKGTGDSPLHF TGTGCCAGCAGCCAAGATAAAGGGACAGGGGATTCACCCCTCCACTTT
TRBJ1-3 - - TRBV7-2 CASSQDSSGNTIYF TGTGCCAGCAGCCAGGACAGCTCTGGAAACACCATATATTTT
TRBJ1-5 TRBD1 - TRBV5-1 CASSPGQGDYSNQPQHF TGCGCCAGCAGCCCGGGACAGGGGGACTATAGCAATCAGCCCCAGCATTTT
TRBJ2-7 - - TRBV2 CASFNYEQYF TGTGCCAGTTTCAACTACGAGCAGTACTTC
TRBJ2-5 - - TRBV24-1 CATLLRTEDQETQYF TGTGCCACTCTACTACGGACAGAGGACCAAGAGACCCAGTACTTC
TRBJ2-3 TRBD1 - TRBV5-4 CASPSGGQGAADTQYF TGTGCCAGCCCCAGTGGGGGACAGGGGGCGGCAGATACGCAGTATTTT
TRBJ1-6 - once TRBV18 CASSPNQGKNSPLHF TGTGCCAGCTCACCAAACCAGGGAAAGAATTCACCCCTCCACTTT
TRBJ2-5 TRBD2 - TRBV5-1 CASSLGLAGGPETQYF TGCGCCAGCAGCTTGGGACTAGCGGGGGGGCCGGAGACCCAGTACTTC
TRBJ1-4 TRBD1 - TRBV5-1 CASSLDPQGGLDEKLFF TGCGCCAGCAGCTTGGACCCACAGGGGGGACTGGATGAAAAACTGTTTTTT
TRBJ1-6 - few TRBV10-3 CAISEDLGALSSYNSPLHF TGTGCCATCAGTGAGGACCTTGGGGCGCTAAGCTCCTATAATTCACCCCTCCACTTT
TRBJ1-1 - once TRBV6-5 CASRAGVGNTEAFF TGTGCCAGCAGAGCGGGGGTGGGGAACACTGAAGCTTTCTTT
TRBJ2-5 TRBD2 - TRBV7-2 CASSFAGEETQYF TGTGCCAGCAGCTTTGCGGGGGAAGAGACCCAGTACTTC
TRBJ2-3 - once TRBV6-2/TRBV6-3 CAPSWVLRTDTQYF TGTGCCCCCAGTTGGGTTTTGAGGACAGATACGCAGTATTTT
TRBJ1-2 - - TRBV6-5 CASSYPEGGGYTF TGTGCCAGCAGTTACCCTGAAGGGGGAGGCTACACCTTC
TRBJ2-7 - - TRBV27 CASRVGSSYEQYF TGTGCCAGCAGAGTTGGGAGCTCCTACGAGCAGTACTTC
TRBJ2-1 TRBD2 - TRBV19 CASSIMAGVNNEQFF TGTGCCAGTAGTATAATGGCGGGGGTTAACAATGAGCAGTTCTTC
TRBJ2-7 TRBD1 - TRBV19 CASTPGQSYEQYF TGTGCCAGTACACCGGGACAGAGTTACGAGCAGTACTTC
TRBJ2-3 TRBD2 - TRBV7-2 CASSLWLAGAGTDTQYF TGTGCCAGCAGCTTGTGGCTAGCGGGGGCCGGCACAGATACGCAGTATTTT
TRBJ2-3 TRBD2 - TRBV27 CASTERGATDTQYF TGTGCCAGCACTGAGCGGGGGGCCACAGATACGCAGTATTTT
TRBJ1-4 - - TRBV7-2 CASSLAGAANEKLFF TGTGCCAGCAGCTTAGCGGGGGCGGCTAATGAAAAACTGTTTTTT
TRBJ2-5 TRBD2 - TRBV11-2 CASSSVLAAIQETQYF TGTGCCAGCAGCTCGGTGCTAGCGGCGATCCAAGAGACCCAGTACTTC
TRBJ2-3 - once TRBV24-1 CATSDFSGPDTQYF TGTGCCACCAGTGATTTTTCCGGTCCAGATACGCAGTATTTT
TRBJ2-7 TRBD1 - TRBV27 CASSLSGQGMQYF TGTGCCAGCAGTTTATCGGGACAGGGTATGCAGTACTTC
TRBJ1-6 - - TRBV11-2 CASSPSGVIASPLHF TGTGCCAGCAGCCCCTCGGGGGTTATAGCTTCACCCCTCCACTTT
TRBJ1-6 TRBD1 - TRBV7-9 CASSDRGYNSPLHF TGTGCCAGCAGTGACAGGGGGTATAATTCACCCCTCCACTTT
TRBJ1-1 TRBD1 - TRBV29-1 CSVFQGGTEAFF TGCAGCGTTTTTCAGGGGGGCACTGAAGCTTTCTTT
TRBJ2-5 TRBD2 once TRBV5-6 CASSWAPRGGSQETQYF TGTGCCAGCAGCTGGGCCCCTAGGGGCGGGAGTCAAGAGACCCAGTACTTC
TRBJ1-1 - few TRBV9 CASSRGGTQTTEAFF TGTGCCAGCAGCAGGGGCGGGACTCAAACCACTGAAGCTTTCTTT
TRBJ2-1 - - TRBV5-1 CASSLMGPTIENEQFF TGCGCCAGCAGCTTGATGGGGCCCACCATAGAGAATGAGCAGTTCTTC
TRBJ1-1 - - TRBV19 CASREGRPLNTEAFF TGTGCCAGTAGGGAGGGACGTCCTCTGAACACTGAAGCTTTCTTT